Listed below are T cell receptor beta chains from one sample, sequenced in a study of blood T cell repertoires in COVID-19. TCRdb keeps only in-frame clones here, not all; method: immunoSEQ multiplex PCR. Here the sample spans 90,000 or so clones, over 80% being singletons. Sequenced sample: peripheral blood. The source is a man older than 75 with acute or convalescent COVID-19. Each CDR3 is given without its conserved first and last residue. Clone size is stated in some rows and not others, as once, few, many or a class when expanded.

>TRBV7-3|-
ASSLRGGAGGLGTQY
>TRBV7-2|-
ASSLAPPGGGTDTQY
>TRBV18|-
ASSPGTGGFGYT
>TRBV11-2|-
ASSFNRANTEAF
>TRBV7-6|-
ASSRGTSETDTQY
>TRBV2|-
ASNLGQVYGYT
>TRBV5-5|-
ASTLRADSAKNIQY
>TRBV5-5|-
ASSLAPGTGANTGELF
>TRBV7-9|-
ASSLGAQNTEAF
>TRBV28|-
ASSPSQGLGSHTDTQY
>TRBV7-9|-
ASSLGTSRGETQY
>TRBV29-1|-
SAGQGDTEAF
>TRBV28|-
ASLGSGRSHEQY
>TRBV14|-
ASSQVKGVGNTIY
>TRBV18|-
ASSPLYQGQETEAF
>TRBV20-1|once
SASPRANVLT
>TRBV7-3|-
ASSVNSDPNQPQH
>TRBV5-6|few
ASSLDWTGGVGEQF
>TRBV5-5|-
ASSSGQLTRYT
>TRBV28|-
ASSLPQGIAEAF
>TRBV2|once
ASRGQLNTEAF
>TRBV5-5|-
ASSPGQGARSSYNEQF
>TRBV6-5|-
ASSSGQAGANYGYT
>TRBV28|-
ASSSGQVNTEAF
>TRBV6-5|-
ASSSDRVGYT
>TRBV6-6|-
ASRLTSAMD
>TRBV6-2/TRBV6-3|-
ASSSWTSGRAYNEQF
>TRBV18|-
ASSPQETAVSQH
>TRBV27|-
ASSPRVSQPQH
>TRBV7-2|-
ASTSGTGLFYNEQF
>TRBV19|few
ASCSELAGGPVTQY
>TRBV5-1|-
ASQDNPFSGNTIY
>TRBV20-1|few
SARTNEKLF
>TRBV27|-
ASRPRAGQGASNGYT
>TRBV7-2|-
ASSLSRGSPLH
>TRBV2|-
ASSTGRGYYEQY
>TRBV27|-
ASSLGQGGNYGYT
>TRBV27|-
ASSFGGTGVRKTQY
>TRBV4-1|-
ASSLEGLAGGHNEQF
>TRBV11-2|-
ASSLGASGGISSTDTQY
>TRBV6-6|-
ASSTSGTDYNSPLH
>TRBV6-5|once
ASRPTGARTEAF
>TRBV25-1|-
ASSEYPPQGSGEKLF
>TRBV10-1|few
ASSPPGYPNTEAF
>TRBV19|-
ASSIPDRAGYT
>TRBV7-3|-
ASSLTTIAGGPNNEQF
>TRBV9|-
ASSLGGDRETQY
>TRBV29-1|-
SVGRTGGYYEQY
>TRBV24-1|-
ATSRAGQGRTNTGELF
>TRBV19|-
ASSSVAGGSYNEQF
>TRBV6-1|few
ASSDRGKNTEAF
>TRBV6-1|-
ASSEASGFYGYT
>TRBV7-2|-
ASSLFRDTPDGYT
>TRBV27|few
ASSFWGGGDDYGYT
>TRBV19|-
ASSPGLGQGYYEQY
>TRBV19|-
ASGRGGNEQF
>TRBV3-1/TRBV3-2|once
ASSQGDRVLSGGNTIY
>TRBV5-1|-
ASSFGEGIQY
>TRBV10-3|-
AIRPGNSGNTIY
>TRBV18|-
ASSLDSPNYGYT